These 7 T cell receptor beta chains were sequenced from one sample in a study of T-cell memory formation after mild COVID-19. One entry per CDR3 protein, called by TCRdb with MiXCR from the 5' RACE reads. Here the sample spans a few hundred thousand distinct CDR3 sequences, roughly a fifth being singletons. The sequenced sample consisted of PBMCs or a T cell subset sorted from them (not recorded which). The receptors come from a young man who had mild COVID-19 (a few samples of this study predate the infection). Cell type and time point are not known.

J is TRBJ2-7 and V is TRBV28; D possibly corresponds to TRBD1 (6 bases). CDR1 and CDR2 (germline): MDHEN, SYDVKM. The V gene lost 6 bases and the J gene lost 2 bases, with 11 bases spanning the gap. This CDR3 has 13 amino acids. The CDR3 DNA reads TGTGCCAGCAGCCAGGGGCCTCCCTACGAGCAGTACGTC. This sequence encodes CASSQGPPYEQYV.

This clonotype showed up just a few times. This chain links TRBV12-3 or TRBV12-4 with TRBJ2-7, with 8 nucleotides matching TRBD1. The CDR3 length is 16 residues. Germline trimming cut 2 bases from V and 0 bases from J; bases unmatched to any gene: 6. The CDR3 reads CASSLWGQENSYEQYF. The DNA of the CDR3 is TGTGCCAGCAGTTTATGGGGACAGGAGAACTCCTACGAGCAGTACTTC.

The rearrangement uses TRBV18 and TRBJ2-7; D gene ambiguous. The CDR3 consists of 14 residues. The V gene's germline CDR1 is KGHSH and CDR2 LQKENI. The V end was cut by 6 bases, the J end by 3 bases, with 15 bases between. The DNA for the CDR3 is TGTGCCAGCTCCCCCACGGTGAACAGCTACGAGCAGTACGTC. It specifies CASSPTVNSYEQYV.

The J gene is TRBJ1-1, the V gene TRBV6-5; D gene unclear. The V gene lost 7 bases and the J gene lost 1 base, with 4 bases spanning the gap. This CDR3 is 11 amino acids long. The germline V gene has CDR1 MNHEY and CDR2 SVGAGI. Here the CDR3 DNA reads TGTGCCAGCATCCGGAACACTGAAGCTTTCTTT. Its protein is CASIRNTEAFF.

This clonotype was observed a handful of times. This sequence joins TRBV7-9 and TRBJ2-1; weak D call: TRBD2 (5 bases). Germline assignment: CDR1 SEHNR and CDR2 FQNEAQ (reference sequence). There are 12 residues in the CDR3. V was trimmed by 8 bases and J by 12 bases, leaving 17 bases between them. In DNA form, the CDR3 reads TGTGCCAGCTCCTTAGGACTTCCAATGCAGTTCTTC. Translation: CASSLGLPMQFF.

This clonotype was counted between two and nine times. V gene TRBV9 combines with J gene TRBJ1-2, with 7 nucleotides matching TRBD1. Germline V gene data show CDR1 as SGDLS and CDR2 as YYNGEE. This CDR3 comprises 16 residues. V lost 3 bases to trimming and J lost 2 bases; unmatched junction nucleotides: 10. The DNA of the CDR3 is TGTGCCAGCAGCGCGCCGGGACAGCTAGACAACTATGGCTACACCTTC. Protein product: CASSAPGQLDNYGYTF.

This chain connects TRBV12-3 or TRBV12-4 to TRBJ1-1; 8 nucleotides align to TRBD1. The CDR3 extends over 13 amino acids. V lost 6 bases, J lost 1 base, and 1 base stayed unmatched. Here the CDR3 reads CASRGQENTEAFF. The DNA for the CDR3 is TGTGCCAGCAGGGGACAGGAGAACACTGAAGCTTTCTTT.